Included here is one TCR beta chain sequence, with context. The data were obtained in a study of blood T cell repertoires in COVID-19. The CDR3 has 15 residues. Trimming pared 1 base from V and 2 bases from J, leaving 12 bases between. Germline lookup yields CDR1 SQVTM and CDR2 ANQGSEA. Per the study methods: It was from reference gene primer amplification that nucleated cell counts were estimated. Profiling relied on immunoSEQ multiplex PCR, and the TCRdb table lists in-frame clones only, not all of them. V and J calls and clone size are as listed in that table; D and trimming were resolved from the DNA. This sample yields about 250,000 clones, of which almost 90% are seen a single time; about 1.3% belongs to the top ten.

The sequencing sample was made of peripheral blood. This receptor was taken from a man aged 80 or over with acute or convalescent COVID-19. The V gene is TRBV29-1, the J gene TRBJ2-1; no clear D. The CDR3 here is CSVEGPIRAYNEQFF. The CDR3 DNA follows: TGCAGCGTTGAAGGGCCCATCCGGGCCTACAATGAGCAGTTCTTC.